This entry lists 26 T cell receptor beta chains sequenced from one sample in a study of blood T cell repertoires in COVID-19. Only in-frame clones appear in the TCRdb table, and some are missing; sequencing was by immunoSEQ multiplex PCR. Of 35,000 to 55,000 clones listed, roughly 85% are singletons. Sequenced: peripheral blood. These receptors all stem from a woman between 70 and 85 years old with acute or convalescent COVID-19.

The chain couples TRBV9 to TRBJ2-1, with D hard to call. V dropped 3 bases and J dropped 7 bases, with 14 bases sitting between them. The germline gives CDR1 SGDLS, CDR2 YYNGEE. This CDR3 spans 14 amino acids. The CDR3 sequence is CASSGMTGSNEQFF. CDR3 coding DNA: TGTGCCAGCAGCGGGATGACGGGTTCGAATGAGCAGTTCTTC.

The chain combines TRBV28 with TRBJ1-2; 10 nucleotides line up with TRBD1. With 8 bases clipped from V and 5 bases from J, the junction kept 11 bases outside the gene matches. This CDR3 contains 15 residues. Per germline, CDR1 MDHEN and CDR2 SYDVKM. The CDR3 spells CASGSRQGAGYGYTF. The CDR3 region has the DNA TGTGCCAGCGGATCCCGACAGGGGGCCGGTTATGGCTACACCTTC.

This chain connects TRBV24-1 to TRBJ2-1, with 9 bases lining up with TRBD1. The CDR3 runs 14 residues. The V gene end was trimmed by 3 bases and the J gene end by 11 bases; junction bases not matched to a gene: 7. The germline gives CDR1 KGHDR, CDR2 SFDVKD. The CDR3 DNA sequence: TGTGCCACCAGTGATATAGGGACAGGGCTTCAGCAGTTCTTC. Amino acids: CATSDIGTGLQQFF.

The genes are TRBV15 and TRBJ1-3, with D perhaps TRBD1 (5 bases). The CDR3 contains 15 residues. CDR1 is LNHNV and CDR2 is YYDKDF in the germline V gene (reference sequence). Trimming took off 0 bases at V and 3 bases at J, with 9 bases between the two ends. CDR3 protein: CATSRDPGVGNTIYF. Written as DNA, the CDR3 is TGTGCCACCAGCAGAGATCCGGGGGTTGGAAACACCATATATTTT.

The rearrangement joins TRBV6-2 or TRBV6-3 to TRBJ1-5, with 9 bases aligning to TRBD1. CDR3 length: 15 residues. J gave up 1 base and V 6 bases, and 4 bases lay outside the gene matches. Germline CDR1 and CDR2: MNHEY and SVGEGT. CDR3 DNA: TGTGCCAGCAGCAACAGGGGGCCGAGCAATCAGCCCCAGCATTTT. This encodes CASSNRGPSNQPQHF.

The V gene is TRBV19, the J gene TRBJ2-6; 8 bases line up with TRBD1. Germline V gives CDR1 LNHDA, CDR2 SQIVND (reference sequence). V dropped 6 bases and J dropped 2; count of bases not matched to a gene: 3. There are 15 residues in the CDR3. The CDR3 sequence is CASRIQGAGANVLTF. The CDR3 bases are TGTGCCAGTAGGATACAGGGGGCTGGGGCCAACGTCCTGACTTTC.

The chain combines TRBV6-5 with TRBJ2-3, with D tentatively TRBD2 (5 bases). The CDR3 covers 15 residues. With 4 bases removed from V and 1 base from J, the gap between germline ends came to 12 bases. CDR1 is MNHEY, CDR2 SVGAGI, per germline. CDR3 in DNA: TGTGCCAGCAGTTTCAGTAGCGCCCGCACAGATACGCAGTATTTT. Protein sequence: CASSFSSARTDTQYF.

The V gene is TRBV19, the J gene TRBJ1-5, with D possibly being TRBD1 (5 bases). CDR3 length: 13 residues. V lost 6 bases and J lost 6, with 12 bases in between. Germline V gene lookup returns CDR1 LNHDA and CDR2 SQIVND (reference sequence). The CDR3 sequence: CASRGLPGQPQHF. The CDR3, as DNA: TGTGCCAGTAGGGGGCTGCCGGGTCAGCCCCAGCATTTT.

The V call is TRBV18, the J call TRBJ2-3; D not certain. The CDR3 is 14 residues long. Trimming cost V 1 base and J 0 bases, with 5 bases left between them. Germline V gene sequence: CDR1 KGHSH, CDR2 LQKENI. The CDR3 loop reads CASSPLTSTDTQYF. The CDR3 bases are TGTGCCAGCTCACCACTCACTAGCACAGATACGCAGTATTTT.

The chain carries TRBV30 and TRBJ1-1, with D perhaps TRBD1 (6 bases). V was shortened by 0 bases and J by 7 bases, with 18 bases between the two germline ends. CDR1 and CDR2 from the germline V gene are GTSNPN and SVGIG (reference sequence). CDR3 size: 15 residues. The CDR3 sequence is CAWSVQGGGIGEAFF. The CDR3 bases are TGTGCCTGGAGTGTACAGGGAGGGGGTATCGGTGAAGCTTTCTTT.

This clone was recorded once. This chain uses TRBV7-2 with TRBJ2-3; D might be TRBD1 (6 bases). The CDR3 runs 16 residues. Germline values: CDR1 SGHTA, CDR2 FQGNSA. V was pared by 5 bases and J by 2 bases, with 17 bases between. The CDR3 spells CASSPTGQINTDTQYF. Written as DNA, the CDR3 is TGTGCCAGCAGCCCAACAGGGCAAATCAACACAGATACGCAGTATTTT.

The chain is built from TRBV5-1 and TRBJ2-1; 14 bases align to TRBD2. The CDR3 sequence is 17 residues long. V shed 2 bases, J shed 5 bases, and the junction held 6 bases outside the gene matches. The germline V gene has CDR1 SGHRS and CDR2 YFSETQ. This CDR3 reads CASSFGLAGGLHNEQFF. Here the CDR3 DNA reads TGCGCCAGCAGCTTCGGACTAGCGGGAGGTTTGCACAATGAGCAGTTCTTC.

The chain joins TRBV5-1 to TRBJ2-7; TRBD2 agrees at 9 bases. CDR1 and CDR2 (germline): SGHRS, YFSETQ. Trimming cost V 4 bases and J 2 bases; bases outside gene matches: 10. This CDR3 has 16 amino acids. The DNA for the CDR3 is TGCGCCAGCAGCCCGTCAGGGTCTAGCGGGGCCTACGAGCAGTACTTC. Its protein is CASSPSGSSGAYEQYF.

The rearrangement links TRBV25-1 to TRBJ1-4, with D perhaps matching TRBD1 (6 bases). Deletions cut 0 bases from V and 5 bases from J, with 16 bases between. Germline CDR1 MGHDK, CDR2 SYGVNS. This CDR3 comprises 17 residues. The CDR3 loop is CASSEYRLWQGNEKLFF. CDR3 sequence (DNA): TGTGCCAGCAGTGAATATCGTTTGTGGCAGGGGAATGAAAAACTGTTTTTT.

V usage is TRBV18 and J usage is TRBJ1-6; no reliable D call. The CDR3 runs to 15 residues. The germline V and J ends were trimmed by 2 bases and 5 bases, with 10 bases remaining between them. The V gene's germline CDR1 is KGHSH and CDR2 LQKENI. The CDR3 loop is CASSPRTADNSPLHF. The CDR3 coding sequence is TGTGCCAGCTCACCAAGAACCGCGGATAATTCACCCCTCCACTTT.

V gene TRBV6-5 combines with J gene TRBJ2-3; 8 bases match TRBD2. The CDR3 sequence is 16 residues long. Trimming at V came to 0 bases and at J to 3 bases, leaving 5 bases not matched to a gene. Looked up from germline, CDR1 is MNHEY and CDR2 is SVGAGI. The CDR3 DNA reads TGTGCCAGCAGTTACTCGAGTGTAGCGGGAACAGATACGCAGTATTTT. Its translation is CASSYSSVAGTDTQYF.

The CDR3 sequence: CAIRQSGRTYNSPLHF. CDR3 DNA sequence: TGTGCCATCCGACAGTCTGGGCGGACCTATAATTCACCCCTCCACTTT. V is TRBV10-3 and J is TRBJ1-6, with D possibly matching TRBD1 (5 bases). Trimming stripped 8 bases from V and 2 bases from J, with 16 bases between. The CDR3 length is 16 residues. Germline CDR1 and CDR2: ENHRY and SYGVKD.

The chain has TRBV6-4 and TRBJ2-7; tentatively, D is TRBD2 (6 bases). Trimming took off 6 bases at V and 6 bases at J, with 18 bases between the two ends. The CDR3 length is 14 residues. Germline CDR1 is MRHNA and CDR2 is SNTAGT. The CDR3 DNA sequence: TGTGCCAGCAGCCGGGACTCGTCGGCCTCCGAGCAGTACTTC. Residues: CASSRDSSASEQYF.

CDR3 sequence: CAWSRGGYNEQFF. The CDR3 DNA sequence: TGTGCCTGGAGTCGAGGCGGTTACAATGAGCAGTTCTTC. The chain recombines TRBV30 with TRBJ2-1; D ambiguous. CDR1 GTSNPN and CDR2 SVGIG come from the germline V gene (reference sequence). This CDR3 comprises 13 residues. V dropped 2 bases and J dropped 4 bases, with 9 bases sitting between them.

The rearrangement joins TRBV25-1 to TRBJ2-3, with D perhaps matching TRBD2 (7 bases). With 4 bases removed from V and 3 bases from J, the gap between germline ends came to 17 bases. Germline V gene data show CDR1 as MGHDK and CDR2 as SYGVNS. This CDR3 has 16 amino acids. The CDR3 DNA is TGTGCCAGCAGTGGGGGGGGCTGGGGGCATACAGATACGCAGTATTTT. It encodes CASSGGGWGHTDTQYF.

The CDR3: CASSLASGADTQYF. The CDR3, as DNA: TGTGCCAGCAGTTTGGCGAGCGGGGCAGATACGCAGTATTTT. The rearrangement uses TRBV27 and TRBJ2-3; 7 positions match TRBD2. The CDR3 is 14 residues long. Looked up from germline, CDR1 is MNHEY and CDR2 is SMNVEV (reference sequence). Unmatched junction bases numbered 4, after V lost 3 bases and J lost 4 bases.

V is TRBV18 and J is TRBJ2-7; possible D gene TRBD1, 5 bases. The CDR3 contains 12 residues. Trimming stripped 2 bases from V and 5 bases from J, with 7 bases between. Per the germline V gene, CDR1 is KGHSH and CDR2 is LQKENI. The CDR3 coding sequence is TGTGCCAGCTCACCAAAAGGGGACGAGCAGTACTTC. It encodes CASSPKGDEQYF.

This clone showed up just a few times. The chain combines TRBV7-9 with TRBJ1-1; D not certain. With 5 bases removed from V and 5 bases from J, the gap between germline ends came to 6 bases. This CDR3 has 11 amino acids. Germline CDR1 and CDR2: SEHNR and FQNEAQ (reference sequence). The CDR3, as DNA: TGTGCCAGCAGCCTCGGGACTGAAGCTTTCTTT. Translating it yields CASSLGTEAFF.

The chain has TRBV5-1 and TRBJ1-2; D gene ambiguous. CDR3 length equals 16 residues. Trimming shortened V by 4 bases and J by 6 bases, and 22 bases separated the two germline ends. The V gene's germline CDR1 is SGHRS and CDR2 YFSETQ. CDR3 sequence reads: CASSLGQSGFNDGYTF. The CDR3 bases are TGCGCCAGCAGCCTTGGGCAATCAGGTTTTAATGATGGCTACACCTTC.

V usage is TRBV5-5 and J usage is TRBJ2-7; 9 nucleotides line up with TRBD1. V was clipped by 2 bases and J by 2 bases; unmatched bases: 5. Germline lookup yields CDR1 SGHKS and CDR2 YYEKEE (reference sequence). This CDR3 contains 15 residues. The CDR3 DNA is TGTGCCAGCAGCTTCTATGGACAGGGGACCTACGAGCAGTACTTC. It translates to CASSFYGQGTYEQYF. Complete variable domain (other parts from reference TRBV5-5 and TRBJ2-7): DAGVTQSPTHLIKTRGQQVTLRCSPISGHKSVSWYQQVLGQGPQFIFQYYEKEERGRGNFPDRFSARQFPNYSSELNVNALLLGDSALYLCASSFYGQGTYEQYFGPGTRLTVT.

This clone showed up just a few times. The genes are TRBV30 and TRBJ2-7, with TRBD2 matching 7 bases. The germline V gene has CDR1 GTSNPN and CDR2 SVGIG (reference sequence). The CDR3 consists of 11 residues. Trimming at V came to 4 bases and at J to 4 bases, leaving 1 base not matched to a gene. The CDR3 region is CAWTSGYEQYF. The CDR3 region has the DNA TGTGCCTGGACTAGCGGATACGAGCAGTACTTC.